The 27 T cell receptor beta chains listed next were all sequenced from one sample in a study of cytomegalovirus exposure and HLA in healthy donors. 60 Vbeta and 13 Jbeta primers were used in PCR. Repertoires were generated with immunoSEQ multiplex PCR, while TCRdb's copy carries only in-frame clones and drops some. The data show under 200,000 clones, approximately 77% seen once. The specimen was PBMCs. Every receptor here comes from a male donor in good health and CMV-seronegative.

This sequence joins TRBV29-1 and TRBJ2-7; 12 bases map to TRBD2. The CDR3 length is 15 residues. V lost 7 bases to trimming and J lost 1 base; unmatched junction nucleotides: 8. Germline V gene sequence: CDR1 SQVTM, CDR2 ANQGSEA. The CDR3 DNA is TGCAGCGCCGCCGGGACTAGCGGGTTGTCCTACGAGCAGTACTTC. It specifies CSAAGTSGLSYEQYF.

Details on this clone: A read error may account for a junction end that differs from germline. CDR3 loop: CASSYTEGDRLF. The CDR3 DNA is TGTGCCAGCAGTTACACCGAGGGGGACAGACTTTTC. The V call is TRBV6-6, the J call TRBJ2-4; 7 bases align to TRBD1. The CDR3 is made up of 12 amino acids. The V gene's germline CDR1 is MNHNY and CDR2 SVGAGI (reference sequence).

The chain joins TRBV5-1 to TRBJ2-1; 8 bases are shared with TRBD1. The CDR3 length is 18 residues. Germline V gene sequence: CDR1 SGHRS, CDR2 YFSETQ. With V trimmed by 3 bases and J by 9 bases, 20 bases remained unmatched. The CDR3 sequence is CASSSKAGDRGNALEQFF. DNA of the CDR3: TGCGCCAGCAGCTCCAAGGCCGGCGACAGGGGCAACGCACTTGAGCAGTTCTTC.

The rearrangement uses TRBV21-1 and TRBJ1-2. TRBV21-1 counts as a pseudogene. This CDR3 is built from 13 residues. For the CDR3, the DNA is TGTGCCAGCAGCCCCGTTTTTAACTATGGCTACACCTTC. Its protein is CASSPVFNYGYTF.

This rearrangement joins TRBV28 to TRBJ1-5; TRBD1 matches at 9 bases. V gave up 6 bases and J gave up 5 bases; unmatched junction bases: 2. The germline V gene encodes CDR1 MDHEN and CDR2 SYDVKM. The CDR3 runs to 13 residues. CDR3 nucleotides: TGTGCCAGCAGGGGACAGGGCTATCAGCCCCAGCATTTT. This codes for CASRGQGYQPQHF.

This CDR3 reads CSAQGQRSNTEAFF. For the CDR3, the DNA is TGCAGCGCCCAAGGACAGAGGAGTAACACTGAAGCTTTCTTT. V and J are TRBV29-1 and TRBJ1-1; D is possibly TRBD1 (6 bases). CDR1 is SQVTM and CDR2 is ANQGSEA in the germline V gene. V lost 7 bases, J lost 2 bases, and 17 bases lay in between. The CDR3 is 14 residues long.

This chain uses TRBV10-3 with TRBJ2-3, with 12 bases aligning to TRBD2. CDR1 and CDR2 from the germline V gene are ENHRY and SYGVKD. J was trimmed by 3 bases and V by 6 bases; bases with no gene match: 4. CDR3 length: 15 residues. CDR3 DNA sequence: TGTGCCATCAGGCTAGCGGGAGGGAGGACAGATACGCAGTATTTT. Translated: CAIRLAGGRTDTQYF.

V gene TRBV9 combines with J gene TRBJ2-4; 8 positions agree with TRBD2. This CDR3 spans 18 amino acids. Per the germline V gene, CDR1 is SGDLS and CDR2 is YYNGEE. V lost 4 bases, J lost 0 bases, and 12 bases stayed unmatched. In nucleotides, the CDR3 is TGTGCCAGCAGCCCCGGGGGGGGTACTAGCGGAGCCAAAAACATTCAGTACTTC. It is translated as CASSPGGGTSGAKNIQYF.

As concerns this clone: A read error may produce the germline difference seen at one junction end. The rearrangement uses TRBV2 and TRBJ1-2; maybe TRBD1 (5 bases). This CDR3 comprises 12 residues. Per germline, CDR1 SNHLY and CDR2 FYNNEI. CDR3 nucleotide sequence: TGTGCCAGCAGTGAATCGTGGCCCCGGGGGAGCTTC. It specifies CASSESWPRGSF.

The gene calls are TRBV7-9 and TRBJ2-5; TRBD2 agrees at 8 bases. Germline CDR1 SEHNR, CDR2 FQNEAQ (reference sequence). The CDR3 totals 15 residues. The junction had 5 bases not matched to a gene; V was cut back by 0 bases and J by 5 bases. The CDR3 here is CASSLARGGGETQYF. CDR3 bases: TGTGCCAGCAGCTTAGCTCGCGGCGGGGGGGAGACCCAGTACTTC.

The chain recombines TRBV7-9 with TRBJ2-3; tentatively, D is TRBD2 (6 bases). The CDR3 loop spans 16 amino acids. The germline CDR1 and CDR2 sequences are SEHNR and FQNEAQ (reference sequence). Between the trimmed V and J ends, which lost 6 bases and 6 bases, there was a span of 22 bases. Here the CDR3 DNA reads TGTGCCAGCAGTCCACCCCGGGGGAGAAGGGCGGATACGCAGTATTTT. This codes for CASSPPRGRRADTQYF.

V usage is TRBV27 and J usage is TRBJ1-2; 7 bases fit TRBD1. Trimming took 6 bases from V and 8 from J; bases not matched to a gene: 9. The CDR3 runs 13 residues. From germline, CDR1 is MNHEY and CDR2 SMNVEV (reference sequence). CDR3 sequence: CASSPGQFGGYTF. The CDR3 DNA is TGTGCCAGCAGCCCGGGACAGTTCGGCGGCTACACCTTC.

This clone appeared many times. The chain has TRBV6-4 and TRBJ2-1, with TRBD1 matching 7 bases. The CDR3 is 14 amino acids. The germline V gene encodes CDR1 MRHNA and CDR2 SNTAGT. Germline trimming cut 3 bases from V and 5 bases from J; bases unmatched to any gene: 4. The CDR3 sequence is CASSEIQGNNEQFF. The CDR3, as DNA: TGTGCCAGCAGTGAGATACAGGGGAACAATGAGCAGTTCTTC.

The gene calls are TRBV5-4 and TRBJ2-6, with TRBD1 matching 11 bases. The V segment lost 4 bases and the J segment 0 bases; nucleotides outside the gene matches: 3. The CDR3 sequence is 17 residues long. Germline V CDR1 and CDR2: SGHNT, YYREEE (reference sequence). The CDR3 is CASSPGTGGSGANVLTF. The CDR3 DNA reads TGTGCCAGCAGCCCTGGGACAGGGGGCTCTGGGGCCAACGTCCTGACTTTC.

A few counts support this clone. The CDR3 loop is CASSLGGRTHYNEQFF. As DNA, the CDR3 is TGTGCCAGCAGCTTAGGGGGGAGGACACACTACAATGAGCAGTTCTTC. This chain joins TRBV7-3 and TRBJ2-1; perhaps TRBD2 as D (6 bases). This CDR3 has 16 amino acids. V shed 2 bases and J shed 3 bases, with 14 bases lying between them. Germline V CDR1 and CDR2: SGHTA, FQGTGA.

This chain joins TRBV4-1 and TRBJ2-7; TRBD1 aligns across 7 bases. Germline CDR1 is MGHRA and CDR2 is YSYEKL. V trimming: 0 bases; J trimming: 0 bases; junction bases outside the gene matches: 2. The CDR3 extends over 15 amino acids. As DNA, the CDR3 is TGCGCCAGCAGCCAAGACCCAGGGGGCTCCTACGAGCAGTACTTC. Amino acid sequence: CASSQDPGGSYEQYF.

As for this clone: The conserved closing phenylalanine or tryptophan is absent in this CDR3, likely reflecting a read error. The chain links TRBV6-1 to TRBJ1-6; D ambiguous. Trimming stripped 1 base from V and 0 bases from J, with 4 bases between. This CDR3 region has 15 residues. From germline, CDR1 is MNHNS and CDR2 SASEGT. For the CDR3, the DNA is TGTGCCAGCAGTGAAGTGGGCTCCTATAATTCACCCCTCCACCTT. It codes for CASSEVGSYNSPLHL.

The J gene is TRBJ1-2, the V gene TRBV7-9; maybe TRBD1 (5 bases). The CDR3 has 14 residues. Germline values: CDR1 SEHNR, CDR2 FQNEAQ (reference sequence). V was cut by 6 bases and J by 1 base, with 12 bases left in between. CDR3 sequence: CASSRDSDNYGYTF. The CDR3 region has the DNA TGTGCCAGCAGTCGAGACAGTGATAACTATGGCTACACCTTC.

The chain employs TRBV4-2 and TRBJ2-1, with 13 bases matching TRBD2. There are 17 residues in the CDR3. The V gene's germline CDR1 is LGHNA and CDR2 YNFKEQ. J lost 2 bases, V lost 4 bases, and 5 bases had no gene match. Written as DNA, the CDR3 is TGTGCCAGCAGCCCGACTAGCGGGGGGCGACCCTACAATGAGCAGTTCTTC. Encoded protein: CASSPTSGGRPYNEQFF.

This chain connects TRBV2 to TRBJ2-1; D is perhaps TRBD1 (6 bases). Germline-derived CDR1 and CDR2 are SNHLY and FYNNEI. The CDR3 totals 10 residues. CDR3 bases: TGTGCTGTAGGGGGCAATGAGCAGTTCTTC. Protein: CAVGGNEQFF.

The chain links TRBV7-9 to TRBJ1-5, with D unclear. Germline V gene sequence: CDR1 SEHNR, CDR2 FQNEAQ (reference sequence). V lost 5 bases, J lost 1 base, and 3 bases lay in between. The CDR3 is 12 residues long. CDR3 region: CASSGSNQPQHF. The CDR3 DNA reads as TGTGCCAGCAGCGGCAGCAATCAGCCCCAGCATTTT.

The chain couples TRBV11-2 to TRBJ1-2, with D unclear. Germline assignment: CDR1 SGHAT and CDR2 FQNNGV. Trimming shortened V by 5 bases and J by 6 bases, and 13 bases separated the two germline ends. The CDR3 runs 13 residues. The CDR3 loop reads CASSPTLPDGYTF. Here the CDR3 DNA reads TGTGCCAGCAGCCCTACACTACCGGATGGCTACACCTTC. The whole variable domain, filled in from reference TRBV11-2 and TRBJ1-2, reads EAGVAQSPRYKIIEKRQSVAFWCNPISGHATLYWYQQILGQGPKLLIQFQNNGVVDDSQLPKDRFSAERLKGVDSTLKIQPAKLEDSAVYLCASSPTLPDGYTFGSGTRLTVV.

This chain connects TRBV19 to TRBJ1-5; D is perhaps TRBD1 (5 bases). Germline V gene data show CDR1 as LNHDA and CDR2 as SQIVND (reference sequence). The CDR3 is 15 residues long. Trimming took 5 bases from V and 2 from J, leaving 13 bases between them. This chain's CDR3 is CASSVGRLGNQPQHF. The CDR3 DNA follows: TGTGCCAGTAGTGTGGGGCGCTTGGGCAATCAGCCCCAGCATTTT. The variable domain in full, completed from reference TRBV19 and TRBJ1-5, reads DGGITQSPKYLFRKEGQNVTLSCEQNLNHDAMYWYRQDPGQGLRLIYYSQIVNDFQKGDIAEGYSVSREKKESFPLTVTSAQKNPTAFYLCASSVGRLGNQPQHFGDGTRLSIL.

The chain recombines TRBV5-1 with TRBJ1-2; D may be TRBD1 (6 bases). V dropped 5 bases and J dropped 6 bases, with 14 bases sitting between them. The CDR3 contains 13 residues. CDR1 SGHRS and CDR2 YFSETQ come from the germline V gene. CDR3 residues: CASSSGHRDGYTF. The CDR3 DNA follows: TGCGCCAGCAGTTCGGGACACAGAGATGGCTACACCTTC.

The genes are TRBV27 and TRBJ1-1, with D uncertain. Trimming left V 4 bases short and J 6 bases short, with 18 bases between. The germline V gene encodes CDR1 MNHEY and CDR2 SMNVEV (reference sequence). The CDR3 runs 15 residues. The CDR3 sequence: CASSWGVGSRSEAFF. Here the CDR3 DNA reads TGTGCCAGCAGTTGGGGAGTCGGGTCGAGGTCTGAAGCTTTCTTT.

V and J are TRBV27 and TRBJ2-3, with a tentative D call TRBD1 (6 bases). The CDR3 contains 15 residues. V lost 4 bases and J 0 bases, leaving 11 bases between the germline ends. Germline lookup yields CDR1 MNHEY and CDR2 SMNVEV (reference sequence). The CDR3 spells CASSWDTSSTDTQYF. The CDR3 DNA reads as TGTGCCAGCAGTTGGGACACCTCTAGCACAGATACGCAGTATTTT.

This chain uses TRBV12-5 with TRBJ2-1; the D gene is possibly TRBD2 (6 bases). There are 15 residues in the CDR3. Germline loops: CDR1 LGHNT, CDR2 FRNRAP. The V end lost 0 bases, the J end lost 7 bases, and 13 bases lay between the germline ends. The CDR3 loop is CASGLVHADYNEQFF. The CDR3 DNA reads TGTGCTAGTGGTTTGGTACACGCGGACTATAATGAGCAGTTCTTC.